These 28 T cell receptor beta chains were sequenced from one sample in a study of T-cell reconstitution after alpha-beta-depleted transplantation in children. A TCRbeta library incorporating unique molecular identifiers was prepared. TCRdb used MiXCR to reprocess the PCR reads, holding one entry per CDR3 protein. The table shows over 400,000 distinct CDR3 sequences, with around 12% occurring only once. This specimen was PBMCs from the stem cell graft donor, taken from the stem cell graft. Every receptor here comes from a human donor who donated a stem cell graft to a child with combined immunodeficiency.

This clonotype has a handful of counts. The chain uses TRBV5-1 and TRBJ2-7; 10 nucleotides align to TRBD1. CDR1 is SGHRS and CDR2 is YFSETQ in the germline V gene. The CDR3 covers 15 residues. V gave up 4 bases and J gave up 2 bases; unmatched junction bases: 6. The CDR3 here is CASSATGGTAYEQYF. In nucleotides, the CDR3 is TGCGCCAGCAGCGCGACAGGGGGCACGGCCTACGAGCAGTACTTC.

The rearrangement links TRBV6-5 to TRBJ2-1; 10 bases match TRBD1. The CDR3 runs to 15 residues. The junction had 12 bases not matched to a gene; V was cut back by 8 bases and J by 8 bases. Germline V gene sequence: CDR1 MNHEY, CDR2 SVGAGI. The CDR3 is CASGYRDRGSDEQFF. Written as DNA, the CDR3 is TGTGCCAGCGGATACCGGGACAGGGGCTCGGATGAGCAGTTCTTC.

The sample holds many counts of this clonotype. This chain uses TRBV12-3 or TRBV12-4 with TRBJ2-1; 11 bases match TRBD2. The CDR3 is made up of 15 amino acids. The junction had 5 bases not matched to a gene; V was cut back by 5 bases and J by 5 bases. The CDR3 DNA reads TGTGCCAGCAGTCCCACTAGCGGGAGTCACAATGAGCAGTTCTTC. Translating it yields CASSPTSGSHNEQFF.

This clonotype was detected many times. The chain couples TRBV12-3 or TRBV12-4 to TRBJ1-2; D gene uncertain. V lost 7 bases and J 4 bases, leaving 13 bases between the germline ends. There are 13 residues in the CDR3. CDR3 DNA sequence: TGTGCCAGCAAAAAAGCAGCCGGCTATGGCTACACCTTC. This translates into CASKKAAGYGYTF.

The CDR3 nucleotides read TGCAGCGTTCTTTACTATGGCTACACCTTC. Amino acid sequence: CSVLYYGYTF. V and J are TRBV29-1 and TRBJ1-2; D unclear. V dropped 5 bases and J dropped 3 bases, with 4 bases sitting between them. This CDR3 is 10 amino acids long. Germline V gives CDR1 SQVTM, CDR2 ANQGSEA.

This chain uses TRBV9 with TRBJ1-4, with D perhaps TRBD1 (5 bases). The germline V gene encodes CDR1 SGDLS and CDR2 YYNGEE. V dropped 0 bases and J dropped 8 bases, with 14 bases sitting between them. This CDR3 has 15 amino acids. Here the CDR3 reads CASSVVGEGREKLFF. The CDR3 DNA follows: TGTGCCAGCAGCGTAGTGGGAGAGGGACGAGAAAAACTGTTTTTT.

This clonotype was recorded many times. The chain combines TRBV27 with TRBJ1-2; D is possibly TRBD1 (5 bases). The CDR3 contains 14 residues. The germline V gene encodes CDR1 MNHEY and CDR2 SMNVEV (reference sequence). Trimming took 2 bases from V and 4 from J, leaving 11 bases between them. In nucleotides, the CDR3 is TGTGCCAGCAGTTTAGCAGGGTTCGGCTATGGCTACACCTTC. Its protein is CASSLAGFGYGYTF.

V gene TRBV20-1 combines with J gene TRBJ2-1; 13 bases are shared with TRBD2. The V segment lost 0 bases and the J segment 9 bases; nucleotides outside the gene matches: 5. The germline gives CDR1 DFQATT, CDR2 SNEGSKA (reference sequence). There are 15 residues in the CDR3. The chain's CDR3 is CSARDSGTSGVEQFF. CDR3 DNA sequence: TGCAGTGCTAGAGATTCAGGGACTAGCGGGGTTGAGCAGTTCTTC.

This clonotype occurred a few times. CDR3 amino acids: CASNGQGASEKLFF. In DNA form, the CDR3 reads TGTGCCAGCAACGGACAGGGGGCAAGTGAAAAACTGTTTTTT. The chain has TRBV6-1 and TRBJ1-4, with TRBD1 matching 11 bases. The CDR3 loop spans 14 amino acids. Germline lookup yields CDR1 MNHNS and CDR2 SASEGT. V lost 7 bases, J lost 7 bases, and 5 bases stayed unmatched.

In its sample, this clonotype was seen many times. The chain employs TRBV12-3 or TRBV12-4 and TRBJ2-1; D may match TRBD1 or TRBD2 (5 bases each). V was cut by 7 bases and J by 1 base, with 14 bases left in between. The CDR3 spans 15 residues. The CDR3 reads CASTPGDGSYNEQFF. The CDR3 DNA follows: TGTGCCAGCACCCCCGGGGACGGATCCTACAATGAGCAGTTCTTC.

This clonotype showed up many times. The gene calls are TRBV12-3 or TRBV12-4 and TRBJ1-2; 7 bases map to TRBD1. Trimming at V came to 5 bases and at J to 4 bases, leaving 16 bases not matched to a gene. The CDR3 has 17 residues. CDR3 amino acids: CASSAPPDREIGYGYTF. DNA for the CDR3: TGTGCCAGCAGTGCCCCCCCCGACAGGGAAATTGGCTATGGCTACACCTTC.

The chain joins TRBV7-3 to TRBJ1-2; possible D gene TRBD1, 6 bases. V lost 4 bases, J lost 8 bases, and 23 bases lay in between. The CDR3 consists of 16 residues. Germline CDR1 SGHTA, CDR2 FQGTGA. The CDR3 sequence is CASSSLAVQGGNGYTF. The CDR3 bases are TGTGCCAGCAGCTCCCTCGCCGTACAGGGTGGGAACGGCTACACCTTC.

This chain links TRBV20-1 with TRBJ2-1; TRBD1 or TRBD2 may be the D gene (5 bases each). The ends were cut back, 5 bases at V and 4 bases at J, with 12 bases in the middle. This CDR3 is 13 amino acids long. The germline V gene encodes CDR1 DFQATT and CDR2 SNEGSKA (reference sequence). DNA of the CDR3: TGCAGTGCTCGGGACGGATTATACAATGAGCAGTTCTTC. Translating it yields CSARDGLYNEQFF.

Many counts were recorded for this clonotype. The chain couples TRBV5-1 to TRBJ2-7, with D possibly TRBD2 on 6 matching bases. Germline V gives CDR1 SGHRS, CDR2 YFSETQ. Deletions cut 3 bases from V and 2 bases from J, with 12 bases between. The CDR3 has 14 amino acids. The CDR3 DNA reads TGCGCCAGCAGCTCGGGACTCCTCCCCTACGAGCAGTACTTC. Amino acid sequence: CASSSGLLPYEQYF.

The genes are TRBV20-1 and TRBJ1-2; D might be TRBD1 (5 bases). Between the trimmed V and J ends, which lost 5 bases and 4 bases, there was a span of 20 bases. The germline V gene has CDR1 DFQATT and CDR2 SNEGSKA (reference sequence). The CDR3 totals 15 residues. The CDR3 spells CSAQRGGGRGYGYTF. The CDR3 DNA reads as TGCAGTGCTCAAAGGGGAGGAGGGCGAGGCTATGGCTACACCTTC.

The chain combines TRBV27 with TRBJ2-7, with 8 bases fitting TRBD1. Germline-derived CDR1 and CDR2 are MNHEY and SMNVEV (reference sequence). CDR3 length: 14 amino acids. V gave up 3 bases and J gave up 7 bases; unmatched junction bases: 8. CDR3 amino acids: CASSFRQGAGEQYF. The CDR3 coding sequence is TGTGCCAGCAGTTTTCGGCAGGGGGCAGGAGAGCAGTACTTC.

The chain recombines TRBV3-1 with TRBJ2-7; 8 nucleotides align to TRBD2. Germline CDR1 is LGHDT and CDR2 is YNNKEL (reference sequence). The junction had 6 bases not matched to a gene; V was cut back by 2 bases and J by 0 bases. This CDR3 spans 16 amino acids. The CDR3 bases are TGTGCCAGCAGCCAACCGGGAGGGGCGAGCTCCTACGAGCAGTACTTC. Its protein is CASSQPGGASSYEQYF.

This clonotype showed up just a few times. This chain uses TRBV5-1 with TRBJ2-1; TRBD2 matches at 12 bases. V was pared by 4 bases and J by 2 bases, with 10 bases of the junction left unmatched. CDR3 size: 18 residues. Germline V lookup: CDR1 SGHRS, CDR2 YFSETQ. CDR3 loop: CASSPDPTSGSAYNEQFF. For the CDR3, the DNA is TGCGCCAGCAGCCCGGACCCGACTAGCGGGAGCGCCTACAATGAGCAGTTCTTC.

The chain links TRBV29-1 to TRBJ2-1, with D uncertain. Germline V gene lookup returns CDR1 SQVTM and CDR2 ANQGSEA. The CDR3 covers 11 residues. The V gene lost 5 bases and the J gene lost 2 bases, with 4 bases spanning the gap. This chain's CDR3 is CSVLAYNEQFF. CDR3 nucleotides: TGCAGCGTTTTGGCCTACAATGAGCAGTTCTTC.

CDR3 region: CASSQEHFYNEQFF. CDR3 in DNA: TGTGCCAGCAGCCAAGAACACTTCTACAATGAGCAGTTCTTC. The chain carries TRBV3-1 and TRBJ2-1; D gene uncertain. V was shortened by 0 bases and J by 3 bases, with 6 bases between the two germline ends. The CDR3 consists of 14 residues. CDR1 is LGHDT and CDR2 is YNNKEL in the germline V gene (reference sequence).

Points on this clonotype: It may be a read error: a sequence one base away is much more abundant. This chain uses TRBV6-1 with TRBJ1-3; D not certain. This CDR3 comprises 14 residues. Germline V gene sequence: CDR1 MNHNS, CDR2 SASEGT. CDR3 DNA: TGTGCCACCTCCGATGGCCGCTCTGGATACACCATATATTTT. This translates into CATSDGRSGYTIYF.

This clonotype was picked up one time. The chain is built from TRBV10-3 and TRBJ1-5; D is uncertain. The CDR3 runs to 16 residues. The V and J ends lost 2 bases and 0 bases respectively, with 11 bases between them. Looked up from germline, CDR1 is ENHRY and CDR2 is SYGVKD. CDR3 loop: CAISESRLYSNQPQHF. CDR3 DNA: TGTGCCATCAGTGAGAGCAGGCTCTATAGCAATCAGCCCCAGCATTTT.

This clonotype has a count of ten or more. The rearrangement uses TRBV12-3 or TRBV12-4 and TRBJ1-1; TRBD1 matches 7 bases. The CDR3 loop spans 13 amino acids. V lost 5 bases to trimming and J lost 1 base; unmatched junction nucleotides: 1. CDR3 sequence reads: CASSRTGNTEAFF. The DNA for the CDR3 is TGTGCCAGCAGTAGGACAGGGAACACTGAAGCTTTCTTT.

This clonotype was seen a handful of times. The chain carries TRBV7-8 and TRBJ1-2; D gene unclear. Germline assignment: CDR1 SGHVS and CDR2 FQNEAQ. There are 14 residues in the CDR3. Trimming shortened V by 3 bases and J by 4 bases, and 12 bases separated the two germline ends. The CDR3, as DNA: TGTGCCAGCAGCTTTGCAACGTCCGGCTATGGCTACACCTTC. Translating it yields CASSFATSGYGYTF.

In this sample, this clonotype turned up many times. The CDR3 region is CASTAGSGETQYF. DNA of the CDR3: TGCGCCAGCACGGCGGGGTCGGGAGAGACCCAGTACTTC. The rearrangement uses TRBV5-1 and TRBJ2-5; D perhaps matches TRBD2 (6 bases). The germline CDR1 and CDR2 sequences are SGHRS and YFSETQ. Trimming removed 6 bases at V and 4 bases at J, with 13 bases between. The CDR3 loop spans 13 amino acids.

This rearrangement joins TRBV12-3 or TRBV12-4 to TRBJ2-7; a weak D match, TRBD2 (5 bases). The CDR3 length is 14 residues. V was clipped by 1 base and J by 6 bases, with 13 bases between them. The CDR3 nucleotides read TGTGCCAGCAGTTTAGATGAGGGTAGGTTCGAGCAGTACTTC. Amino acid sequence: CASSLDEGRFEQYF.

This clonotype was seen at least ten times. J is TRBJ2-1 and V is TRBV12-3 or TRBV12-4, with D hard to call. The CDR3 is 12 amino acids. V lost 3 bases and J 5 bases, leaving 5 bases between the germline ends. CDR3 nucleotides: TGTGCCAGCAGTTTCATGGACAATGAGCAGTTCTTC. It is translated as CASSFMDNEQFF.

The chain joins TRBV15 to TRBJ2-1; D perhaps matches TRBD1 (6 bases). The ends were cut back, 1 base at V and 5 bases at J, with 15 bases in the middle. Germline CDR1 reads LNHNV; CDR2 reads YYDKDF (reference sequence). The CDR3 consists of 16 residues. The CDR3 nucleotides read TGTGCCACCAGCAGAGGCAGGGGCTCCGCTAACAATGAGCAGTTCTTC. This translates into CATSRGRGSANNEQFF.